These T cell receptor beta chains were read from a single sample in a study of T cells after yellow fever vaccination. Each CDR3 protein gets one entry after TCRdb re-called the 5' RACE reads with MiXCR. The table shows some 320,000 distinct CDR3 sequences, with 8.5% to 10% occurring only once. This material consisted of CD4+ T cells sorted from PBMCs, taken 5 days after the yellow fever booster vaccination. These receptors originate from a man aged 18 to 29 who received the YFV17D yellow fever vaccine. The CDR3 runs from the conserved cysteine through the conserved F or W. Each record gives: V gene, J gene, CDR3 protein.

TRBV12-3/TRBV12-4	TRBJ1-2	CASSLARGQANYGYTF
TRBV6-2/TRBV6-3	TRBJ2-5	CASSYGGGPQYF
TRBV7-9	TRBJ2-5	CASSVRGTRETQYF
TRBV5-1	TRBJ1-4	CASGVGSNEKLFF
TRBV5-1	TRBJ1-5	CASSLEQGDQPQHF
TRBV5-1	TRBJ1-3	CASKQSGSSGNTIYF
TRBV5-1	TRBJ2-2	CASSLQAGGPGELFF
TRBV9	TRBJ1-1	CASSVDPREGEAFF
TRBV7-2	TRBJ1-2	CASSLDSGQGERYGYTF
TRBV4-1	TRBJ1-2	CASSQESLHGYTF
TRBV28	TRBJ1-4	CASKTGAHEKLFF
TRBV5-6	TRBJ2-5	CASSLAWSGGTQYF
TRBV12-3/TRBV12-4	TRBJ1-1	CASSILGGASEAFF
TRBV30	TRBJ2-3	CAWSSDTRDTQYF
TRBV3-1	TRBJ2-1	CASSRGDSGGYNEQFF
TRBV5-1	TRBJ2-5	CASSPGTGGFGETQYF
TRBV10-3	TRBJ1-5	CAISESIRGQGYQPQHF
TRBV5-5	TRBJ2-3	CASSGRRGASDTQYF
TRBV20-1	TRBJ2-7	CSARGDRGIYEQYF
TRBV19	TRBJ2-1	CASSPLVDNEQFF
TRBV6-2/TRBV6-3	TRBJ1-1	CASSSHTGNTEAFF
TRBV7-2	TRBJ2-2	CASSPDSTNTGELFF
TRBV5-1	TRBJ1-2	CASSFGQGATIYGYTF
TRBV24-1	TRBJ1-4	CATSDPGQGNEKLFF
TRBV6-5	TRBJ2-1	CASSYRGDNEQFF
TRBV12-3/TRBV12-4	TRBJ2-7	CASSLGTGQTYEQYF
TRBV4-1	TRBJ2-4	CASASRGLAKNIQYF
TRBV27	TRBJ1-6	CASSPRRPVDNSPLHF
TRBV4-3	TRBJ1-1	CASSIQRDTEAFF
TRBV7-2	TRBJ2-7	CASSLVGGAQAYEQYF
TRBV18	TRBJ2-3	CASSRERGGRTDTQYF
TRBV24-1	TRBJ2-5	CATSDSSPGETQYF
TRBV20-1	TRBJ1-1	CSAPGQMNTEAFF
TRBV4-1	TRBJ1-5	CASSQVDRIPNQPQHF
TRBV5-1	TRBJ2-2	CASSLAAGVTTGELFF
TRBV10-3	TRBJ2-5	CAISEGLAGGETQYF
TRBV9	TRBJ1-4	CASSVTGSYEKLFF
TRBV7-9	TRBJ1-6	CASRQIRDSPLHF
TRBV7-9	TRBJ1-1	CASSFLTENTEAFF
TRBV5-1	TRBJ1-1	CASSLGTAGFDTEAFF
TRBV12-3/TRBV12-4	TRBJ2-2	CASSLLSTSNTGELFF
TRBV4-2	TRBJ2-6	CASSQEGSSGANVLTF
TRBV4-3	TRBJ2-3	CASSQVGADRTDTQYF
TRBV10-3	TRBJ2-7	CAISGQGRPTRGQYF
TRBV6-2/TRBV6-3	TRBJ2-7	CASGLGGEQYF
TRBV7-2	TRBJ2-7	CASSWTSGGYEQYF
TRBV6-6	TRBJ1-6	CASSYSGEHSPLHF
TRBV7-9	TRBJ2-7	CASSAGQWGYEQYF
TRBV18	TRBJ1-4	CASSQTRTGLNEKLFF
TRBV6-1	TRBJ2-3	CASSESGETDTQYF